The 7 T cell receptor beta chains reported below all come from one sample, sequenced in a study of blood T cell repertoires in COVID-19. Profiling relied on immunoSEQ multiplex PCR, and the TCRdb table lists in-frame clones only, not all of them. The data show around 200,000 clones, 78% seen once. The sample consisted of peripheral blood. These receptors were collected from a woman older than 75 with active or convalescent COVID-19.

V usage is TRBV11-2 and J usage is TRBJ2-5; D call uncertain. CDR1 and CDR2 (germline): SGHAT, FQNNGV. The length of the CDR3 is 15 residues. The V end was cut by 2 bases, the J end by 6 bases, with 16 bases between. The CDR3 DNA reads as TGTGCCAGCAGCTTATCGGCGGCCGGCAGCCAGACCCAGTACTTC. This gives the protein CASSLSAAGSQTQYF.

This chain uses TRBV5-4 with TRBJ1-2, with a weak D call TRBD1 (5 bases). Trimming pared 4 bases from V and 2 bases from J, leaving 9 bases between. This CDR3 has 13 residues. CDR1 SGHNT and CDR2 YYREEE come from the germline V gene (reference sequence). This CDR3 is CASSPGGNYGYTF. The CDR3 coding sequence is TGTGCCAGCAGCCCGGGGGGAAACTATGGCTACACCTTC.

This sequence joins TRBV24-1 and TRBJ2-3; no clear D gene. This CDR3 has 15 residues. Trimming shortened V by 3 bases and J by 6 bases, and 15 bases separated the two germline ends. CDR1 is KGHDR and CDR2 is SFDVKD in the germline V gene. The CDR3 DNA sequence: TGTGCCACCAGTGATCCTCAAACTCCGGAGGATACGCAGTATTTT. Translating it yields CATSDPQTPEDTQYF.

The chain recombines TRBV6-5 with TRBJ2-5, with a tentative D call TRBD1 (8 bases). CDR3 length: 14 amino acids. CDR1 is MNHEY and CDR2 is SVGAGI in the germline V gene. V was trimmed by 8 bases and J by 3 bases, leaving 16 bases between them. CDR3 sequence: CASRRTGREETQYF. CDR3 DNA sequence: TGTGCCAGCCGAAGGACAGGGAGGGAAGAGACCCAGTACTTC.

The chain joins TRBV18 to TRBJ1-5, with 7 bases lining up with TRBD1. In germline, CDR1 is KGHSH, CDR2 LQKENI. J gave up 7 bases and V 6 bases, and 12 bases lay outside the gene matches. The CDR3 covers 15 residues. The CDR3 nucleotides are TGTGCCAGCTCCCCGCAGGGGGGCGAAGGCCAGCCCCAGCATTTT. It translates to CASSPQGGEGQPQHF.

This chain joins TRBV9 and TRBJ2-1; 8 nucleotides agree with TRBD1. The J segment lost 6 bases and the V segment lost 0 bases, leaving 8 bases of the junction unmatched. CDR3 length equals 16 residues. Germline CDR1 and CDR2: SGDLS and YYNGEE. The CDR3, as DNA: TGTGCCAGCAGCGTAGAGGGCCAGGGGGCGTTCAATGAGCAGTTCTTC. It translates to CASSVEGQGAFNEQFF.

The chain is built from TRBV21-1 and TRBJ2-3; the tabulated D call, TRBD1, remains unverified against the DNA. TRBV21-1 represents a pseudogene. The CDR3 runs 15 residues. The CDR3 sequence: CASSSSHNGTDTQYF. CDR3 sequence (DNA): TGTGCCAGCAGCAGTTCCCACAATGGCACAGATACGCAGTATTTT.